The rows below give T cell receptor beta chains drawn from one sample of a study of regulatory T cells in long-lasting Graves disease. MiXCR was run by TCRdb on the multiplex PCR reads, yielding one entry per CDR3 protein. This sample carries about 460,000 distinct CDR3 sequences, 11% to 15% of them seen once, and the ten largest clones take approximately 19%. These same records also appear under a second study, on T cells in Graves' hyperthyroidism and ophthalmopathy.

Sequences were derived from peripheral blood mononuclear cells (PBMCs), sampled at new diagnosis, from a patient treated with antithyroid drugs. The receptors here all came from a woman aged 45-65 years with Graves disease. CDR3s include the opening cysteine and the closing phenylalanine or tryptophan. D genes are given only for firm matches. The size field is filled for only some rows; it gives once, few, many or a size class.

v_call: TRBV29-1; j_call: TRBJ2-1; clone_size: NA; d_call: TRBD2; cdr3_aa: CSGAGGPNEQFF; cdr3_nt: TGCAGCGGTGCGGGAGGGCCAAATGAGCAGTTCTTC
v_call: TRBV28; j_call: TRBJ1-2; clone_size: few; d_call: NA; cdr3_aa: CASSNPFYGYTF; cdr3_nt: TGTGCCAGCAGTAACCCCTTCTATGGCTACACCTTC
v_call: TRBV27; j_call: TRBJ2-7; clone_size: many; d_call: NA; cdr3_aa: CASSFARGSYEQYF; cdr3_nt: TGTGCCAGCAGTTTTGCCCGAGGCTCCTACGAGCAGTACTTC
v_call: TRBV19; j_call: TRBJ2-2; clone_size: NA; d_call: TRBD2; cdr3_aa: CASNPLAGVTGELFF; cdr3_nt: TGTGCCAGTAACCCCCTAGCGGGAGTAACCGGGGAGCTGTTTTTT
v_call: TRBV6-5; j_call: TRBJ2-5; clone_size: NA; d_call: NA; cdr3_aa: CASSYSRQGAGGEAQYF; cdr3_nt: TGTGCCAGCAGTTACTCGAGGCAGGGTGCCGGGGGAGAGGCCCAGTACTTC
v_call: TRBV20-1; j_call: TRBJ2-4; clone_size: few; d_call: TRBD1; cdr3_aa: CTPGGSAGKNIQYF; cdr3_nt: TGCACCCCAGGGGGTTCCGCCGGCAAAAACATTCAGTACTTC
v_call: TRBV6-5; j_call: TRBJ2-1; clone_size: NA; d_call: NA; cdr3_aa: CASSYRDHLLLLHNEQFF; cdr3_nt: TGTGCCAGCAGTTACAGGGACCATTTACTACTTCTTCACAATGAGCAGTTCTTC
v_call: TRBV28; j_call: TRBJ2-7; clone_size: few; d_call: NA; cdr3_aa: CATGTPTYEQYF; cdr3_nt: TGTGCCACCGGGACACCGACCTACGAGCAGTACTTC
v_call: TRBV2; j_call: TRBJ1-2; clone_size: many; d_call: TRBD1; cdr3_aa: CASSTTGLGNYGYTF; cdr3_nt: TGTGCCAGCAGTACGACAGGGCTCGGAAACTATGGCTACACCTTC
v_call: TRBV6-1; j_call: TRBJ2-2; clone_size: many; d_call: NA; cdr3_aa: CASSLTFTGELFF; cdr3_nt: TGTGCCAGCAGCCTGACATTTACCGGGGAGCTGTTTTTT
v_call: TRBV18; j_call: TRBJ1-1; clone_size: NA; d_call: NA; cdr3_aa: CASSPRYAEDTEAFF; cdr3_nt: TGTGCCAGCTCACCACGATACGCAGAGGACACTGAAGCTTTCTTT
v_call: TRBV28; j_call: TRBJ2-7; clone_size: many; d_call: NA; cdr3_aa: CASSSNYLGLPYEQYF; cdr3_nt: TGTGCCAGCAGTTCAAACTACCTTGGACTCCCCTACGAGCAGTACTTC
v_call: TRBV7-8; j_call: TRBJ2-5; clone_size: many; d_call: TRBD2; cdr3_aa: CASSLGGELAGKTQYF; cdr3_nt: TGTGCCAGCAGCTTAGGGGGAGAACTAGCGGGAAAGACCCAGTACTTC
v_call: TRBV27; j_call: TRBJ2-1; clone_size: many; d_call: TRBD2; cdr3_aa: CASSFSYRSGKDNEQFF; cdr3_nt: TGTGCCAGCAGTTTCTCCTACCGTAGCGGGAAAGACAATGAGCAGTTCTTC
v_call: TRBV20-1; j_call: TRBJ2-3; clone_size: NA; d_call: NA; cdr3_aa: CSASRGPYTDTQYF; cdr3_nt: TGCAGTGCCTCTAGGGGACCCTATACAGATACGCAGTATTTT
v_call: TRBV4-1; j_call: TRBJ1-5; clone_size: NA; d_call: NA; cdr3_aa: CASSQVPGIQPQHF; cdr3_nt: TGCGCCAGCAGCCAAGTGCCGGGAATTCAGCCCCAGCATTTT